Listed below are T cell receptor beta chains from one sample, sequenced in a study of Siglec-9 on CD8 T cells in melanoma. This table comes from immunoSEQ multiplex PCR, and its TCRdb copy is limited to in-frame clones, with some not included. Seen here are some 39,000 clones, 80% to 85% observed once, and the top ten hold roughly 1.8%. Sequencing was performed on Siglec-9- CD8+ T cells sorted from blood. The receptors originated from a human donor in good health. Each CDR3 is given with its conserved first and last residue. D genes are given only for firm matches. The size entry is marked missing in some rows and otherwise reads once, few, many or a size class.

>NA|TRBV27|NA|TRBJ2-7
CASSTVPGLDYEQYF
TGTGCCAGCAGTACTGTCCCGGGACTTGACTACGAGCAGTACTTC
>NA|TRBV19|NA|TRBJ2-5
CASSISLAGLETQYF
TGTGCCAGTAGTATCTCACTAGCTGGGTTGGAGACCCAGTACTTC
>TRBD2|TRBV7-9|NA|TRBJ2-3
CASSASGTRGTDTQYF
TGTGCCAGCAGCGCATCCGGGACTAGGGGCACAGATACGCAGTATTTT
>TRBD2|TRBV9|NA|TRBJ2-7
CASSPGGVLIYEQYF
TGTGCCAGCAGCCCTGGGGGGGTATTGATCTACGAGCAGTACTTC
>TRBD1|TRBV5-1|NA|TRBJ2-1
CASSWTGGNEQFF
TGCGCCAGCAGTTGGACAGGGGGCAATGAGCAGTTCTTC
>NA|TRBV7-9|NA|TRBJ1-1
CASSLARETNTEAFF
TGTGCCAGCAGCTTAGCCAGGGAAACGAACACTGAAGCTTTCTTT
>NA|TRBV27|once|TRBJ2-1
CASSLQGGLQFF
TGTGCCAGCAGCCTTCAAGGGGGACTTCAGTTCTTC
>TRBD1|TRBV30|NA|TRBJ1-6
CAWSPGQAASPLHF
TGTGCCTGGAGTCCCGGACAGGCGGCTTCACCCCTCCACTTT
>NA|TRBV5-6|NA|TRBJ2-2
CASSLGTTNTGELFF
TGTGCCAGCAGCTTGGGGACGACGAACACCGGGGAGCTGTTTTTT
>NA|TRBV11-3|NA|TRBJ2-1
CASSLGMGYNEQFF
TGTGCCAGCAGCTTGGGGATGGGCTACAATGAGCAGTTCTTC
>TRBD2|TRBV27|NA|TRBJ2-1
CASCDGTSGLNEQFF
TGTGCCAGCTGCGACGGGACTAGCGGGCTCAATGAGCAGTTCTTC
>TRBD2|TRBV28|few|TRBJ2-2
CASSLPSGNTGELFF
TGTGCCAGCAGTCTCCCTAGCGGAAACACCGGGGAGCTGTTTTTT
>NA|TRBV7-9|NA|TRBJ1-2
CASSTGRAPYGYTF
TGTGCCAGCAGCACGGGACGAGCCCCCTATGGCTACACCTTC
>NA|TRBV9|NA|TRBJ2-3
CASSAEAGVRTDTQYF
TGTGCCAGCAGCGCCGAAGCTGGGGTCCGCACAGATACGCAGTATTTT
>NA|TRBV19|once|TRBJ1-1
CASSIRGVTEAFF
TGTGCCAGTAGTATTCGAGGGGTAACTGAAGCTTTCTTT
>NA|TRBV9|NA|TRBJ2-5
CASSLGWSDGETQYF
TGTGCCAGCAGCCTAGGGTGGAGTGACGGGGAGACCCAGTACTTC
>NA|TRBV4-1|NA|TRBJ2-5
CASSPGLPQETQYF
TGCGCCAGCAGCCCGGGACTGCCCCAAGAGACCCAGTACTTC
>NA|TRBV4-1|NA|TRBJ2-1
CASSRRADDYSYNEQFF
TGCGCCAGCAGCCGAAGGGCGGACGATTATTCCTACAATGAGCAGTTCTTC
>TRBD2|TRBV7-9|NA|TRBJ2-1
CASSPPGGSYNEQFF
TGTGCCAGCAGCCCCCCCGGGGGGTCCTACAATGAGCAGTTCTTC
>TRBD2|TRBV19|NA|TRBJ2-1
CASDSPSGIYNEQFF
TGTGCCAGCGACTCCCCTAGCGGGATCTACAATGAGCAGTTCTTC
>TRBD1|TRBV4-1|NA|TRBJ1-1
CASSRLEGATEAFF
TGCGCCAGCAGCCGGCTTGAGGGGGCGACTGAAGCTTTCTTT
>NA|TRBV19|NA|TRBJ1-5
CASTQTTGRRNQPQHF
TGTGCCAGTACCCAAACGACAGGTCGGCGCAATCAGCCCCAGCATTTT
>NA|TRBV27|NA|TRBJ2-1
CATTAGTGPPFF
TGTGCCACCACGGCGGGGACGGGACCTCCTTTCTTC
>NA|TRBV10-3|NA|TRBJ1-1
CAISGDDRMNTEAFF
TGTGCCATCAGTGGGGATGACCGAATGAACACTGAAGCTTTCTTT
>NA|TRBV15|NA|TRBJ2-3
CATRDLPGDTQYF
TGTGCCACCAGAGATCTTCCCGGAGATACGCAGTATTTT
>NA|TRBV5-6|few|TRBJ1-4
CASSLTGEVEKLFF
TGTGCCAGCAGCTTGACCGGGGAGGTGGAAAAACTGTTTTTT
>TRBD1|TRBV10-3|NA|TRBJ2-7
CAIRGTDSYEQYF
TGTGCCATCAGGGGGACAGACTCCTACGAGCAGTACTTC
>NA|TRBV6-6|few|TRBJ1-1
CASSYVGVSMNTEAFF
TGTGCCAGCAGTTACGTAGGGGTCTCCATGAACACTGAAGCTTTCTTT
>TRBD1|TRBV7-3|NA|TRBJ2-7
CASSTTGVGSYEQYF
TGTGCCAGCAGCACAACAGGGGTCGGATCCTACGAGCAGTACTTC
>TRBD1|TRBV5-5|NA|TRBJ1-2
CASSNWDREAYGYTF
TGTGCCAGCAGCAACTGGGACAGGGAGGCCTATGGCTACACCTTC
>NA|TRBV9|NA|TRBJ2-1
CASSARENEQFF
TGTGCCAGCAGCGCAAGAGAGAATGAGCAGTTCTTC
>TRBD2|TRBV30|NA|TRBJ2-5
CAWSVGSGGLQETQYF
TGTGCCTGGAGTGTAGGTAGCGGGGGGCTTCAAGAGACCCAGTACTTC
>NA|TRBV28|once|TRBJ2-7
CASSFDPLVSTYEQYF
TGTGCCAGCAGTTTTGACCCGCTAGTTAGCACCTACGAGCAGTACTTC
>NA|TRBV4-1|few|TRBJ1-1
CASSQDQGLTTEAFF
TGCGCCAGCAGCCAAGATCAAGGTCTCACTACTGAAGCTTTCTTT
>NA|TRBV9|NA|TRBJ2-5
CASSAFEGVETQYF
TGTGCCAGCAGCGCATTTGAAGGGGTGGAGACCCAGTACTTC
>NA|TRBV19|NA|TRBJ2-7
CASSPEGDSYEQYF
TGTGCCAGTAGCCCGGAAGGGGATTCCTACGAGCAGTACTTC
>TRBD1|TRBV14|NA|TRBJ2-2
CASSQEDRDVTGELFF
TGTGCCAGCAGCCAAGAGGACAGGGACGTTACCGGGGAGCTGTTTTTT
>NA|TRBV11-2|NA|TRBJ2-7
CASSYRLSYEQYF
TGTGCCAGCAGCTACAGGCTCTCCTACGAGCAGTACTTC
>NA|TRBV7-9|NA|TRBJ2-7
CASSLGRGEVDEQYF
TGTGCCAGCAGCTTGGGTCGGGGAGAGGTGGACGAGCAGTACTTC
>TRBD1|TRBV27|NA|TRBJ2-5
CASSSRTGIQETQYF
TGTGCCAGCAGTTCCCGGACAGGGATTCAAGAGACCCAGTACTTC
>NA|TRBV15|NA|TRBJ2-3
CATNPTRGGTDTQYF
TGTGCCACCAACCCGACCCGAGGGGGCACAGATACGCAGTATTTT
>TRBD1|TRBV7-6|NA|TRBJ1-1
CASSHFRDRHMNTEAFF
TGTGCCAGCAGCCATTTCCGGGACAGACATATGAACACTGAAGCTTTCTTT
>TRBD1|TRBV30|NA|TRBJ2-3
CAWSDGTGTDTQYF
TGTGCCTGGAGTGACGGGACAGGCACAGATACGCAGTATTTT
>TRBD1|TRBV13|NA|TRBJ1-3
CASSFGTGAGNTIYF
TGTGCCAGCAGCTTTGGGACAGGGGCGGGAAACACCATATATTTT
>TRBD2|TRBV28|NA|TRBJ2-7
CASSSLEREIDEQYF
TGTGCCAGCAGCTCCTTAGAGCGGGAGATCGACGAGCAGTACTTC
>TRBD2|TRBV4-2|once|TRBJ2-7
CASSLAGDLYEQYF
TGTGCCAGCAGCTTAGCGGGGGACCTCTACGAGCAGTACTTC
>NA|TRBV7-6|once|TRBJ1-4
CASSLGNEKLFF
TGTGCCAGCAGCTTGGGTAATGAAAAACTGTTTTTT
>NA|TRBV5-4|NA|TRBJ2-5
CASSPWDQETQYF
TGTGCCAGCAGCCCTTGGGACCAAGAGACCCAGTACTTC
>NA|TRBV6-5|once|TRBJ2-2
CASSYSVNTGELFF
TGTGCCAGCAGTTACTCAGTGAACACCGGGGAGCTGTTTTTT
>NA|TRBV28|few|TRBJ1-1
CASSLWGQTEAFF
TGTGCCAGCAGTTTGTGGGGGCAGACTGAAGCTTTCTTT
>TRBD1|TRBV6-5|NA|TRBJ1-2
CASSWDSRGYTF
TGTGCCAGCAGTTGGGACAGCAGGGGCTACACCTTC